A single sample is the source of the 2 T cell receptor beta chains below, sequenced in a study of T cells after yellow fever vaccination. TCRdb used MiXCR to reprocess the 5' RACE reads, holding one entry per CDR3 protein. The table shows 78,000 or so distinct CDR3 sequences, with 7.3% occurring only once. The sequencing here drew on CD8+ T cells sorted from PBMCs, taken approximately 11 days after the first yellow fever vaccination. These TCRs come from a young man who received the YFV17D yellow fever vaccine.

This clonotype occurred many times. J is TRBJ2-1 and V is TRBV9, with D perhaps assigned TRBD1 or TRBD2 (6 bases each). Per the germline V gene, CDR1 is SGDLS and CDR2 is YYNGEE. V lost 1 base, J lost 6 bases, and 17 bases lay in between. This CDR3 contains 16 residues. The CDR3 here is CASSVRSSGAINEQFF. CDR3 in DNA: TGTGCCAGCAGCGTACGATCCTCGGGGGCTATCAATGAGCAGTTCTTC. Looking up the rest from reference TRBV9 and TRBJ2-1 gives the full variable domain: DSGVTQTPKHLITATGQRVTLRCSPRSGDLSVYWYQQSLDQGLQFLIQYYNGEERAKGNILERFSAQQFPDLHSELNLSSLELGDSALYFCASSVRSSGAINEQFFGPGTRLTVL.

This clonotype was observed many times. The V and J genes are TRBV4-1 and TRBJ2-5; the D gene is possibly TRBD1 (6 bases). The germline V and J ends were trimmed by 1 base and 5 bases, with 14 bases remaining between them. Looked up from germline, CDR1 is MGHRA and CDR2 is YSYEKL. The CDR3 has 15 amino acids. The CDR3 is CASSQGWGPLETQYF. The CDR3 DNA sequence: TGCGCCAGCAGCCAAGGTTGGGGGCCCCTGGAGACCCAGTACTTC.